Below are 9 T cell receptor beta chains sequenced from a single sample in a study of T cell changes during pregnancy in multiple sclerosis. Profiled with immunoSEQ multiplex PCR; TCRdb holds only in-frame clones, not every one. Of about 32,000 clones in the sample, 93% were seen once. Sequenced here: CD4+ T cells from peripheral blood mononuclear cells, sampled in the second trimester of pregnancy. All receptors come from a female donor with multiple sclerosis, enrolled in a pregnancy study.

This clone was recorded only once. The rearrangement links TRBV19 to TRBJ2-7; D may be TRBD1 (6 bases). The germline V gene encodes CDR1 LNHDA and CDR2 SQIVND (reference sequence). This CDR3 has 14 residues. V was clipped by 7 bases and J by 2 bases, with 15 bases between them. The CDR3 DNA follows: TGTGCCAGTAATGGCAGGGGTCCCCCCTACGAGCAGTACTTC. Encoded protein: CASNGRGPPYEQYF. Full variable domain (remainder filled in from reference TRBV19 and TRBJ2-7): DGGITQSPKYLFRKEGQNVTLSCEQNLNHDAMYWYRQDPGQGLRLIYYSQIVNDFQKGDIAEGYSVSREKKESFPLTVTSAQKNPTAFYLCASNGRGPPYEQYFGPGTRLTVT.

The rearrangement links TRBV6-1 to TRBJ1-5; D is undetermined. Per germline, CDR1 MNHNS and CDR2 SASEGT. V was cut by 1 base and J by 4 bases, with 5 bases left in between. The CDR3 covers 13 residues. The chain's CDR3 is CASSEVSNQPQHF. The CDR3 coding sequence is TGTGCCAGCAGTGAAGTCAGTAATCAGCCCCAGCATTTT.

The rearrangement uses TRBV10-1 and TRBJ2-2, with D possibly matching TRBD1 (7 bases). V lost 6 bases and J 5 bases, leaving 13 bases between the germline ends. Germline V lookup: CDR1 WNHNN, CDR2 SYGVQD (reference sequence). The CDR3 sequence is 14 residues long. The CDR3 loop reads CASSPTGRTGELFF. CDR3 nucleotide sequence: TGCGCCAGCAGCCCGACAGGGAGGACCGGGGAGCTGTTTTTT.

The chain uses TRBV5-6 and TRBJ2-5, with 8 bases matching TRBD1. V shed 3 bases and J 6 bases; nucleotides not matched to a gene: 10. From germline, CDR1 is SGHDT and CDR2 YYEEEE. The CDR3 covers 15 residues. CDR3: CASSSLRTGRQTQYF. The DNA of the CDR3 is TGTGCCAGCAGCTCGTTGCGGACAGGGAGGCAGACCCAGTACTTC.

The V and J genes are TRBV5-1 and TRBJ2-2; D gene ambiguous. This CDR3 region has 12 residues. Germline values: CDR1 SGHRS, CDR2 YFSETQ. Trimming took 4 bases from V and 4 from J, leaving 5 bases between them. CDR3 sequence reads: CASSPVTGELFF. DNA for the CDR3: TGCGCCAGCAGCCCAGTCACCGGGGAGCTGTTTTTT.

This chain's CDR3 is CAWRFGGDTEAFF. The DNA for the CDR3 is TGTGCCTGGAGGTTCGGAGGGGACACTGAAGCTTTCTTT. The chain couples TRBV30 to TRBJ1-1, with a tentative D call TRBD1 (5 bases). This CDR3 spans 13 amino acids. Germline V gives CDR1 GTSNPN, CDR2 SVGIG (reference sequence). The V end lost 3 bases, the J end lost 3 bases, and 11 bases lay between the germline ends.

This clone was observed a few times. CDR3 nucleotides: TGTGCCAGCAGGTACGGGACAGATTCCTACGAGCAGTACTTC. Translated, it gives CASRYGTDSYEQYF. This chain links TRBV7-2 with TRBJ2-7; 7 bases match TRBD1. V lost 6 bases to trimming and J lost 1 base; unmatched junction nucleotides: 6. Germline-derived CDR1 and CDR2 are SGHTA and FQGNSA. This CDR3 is 14 amino acids long.

The chain employs TRBV19 and TRBJ1-5; possible D gene TRBD1, 6 bases. This CDR3 comprises 18 residues. Germline-derived CDR1 and CDR2 are LNHDA and SQIVND (reference sequence). V shed 0 bases and J shed 1 base, with 16 bases lying between them. This CDR3 reads CASSIDPRGAISNQPQHF. Written as DNA, the CDR3 is TGTGCCAGTAGTATAGATCCGCGGGGGGCCATAAGCAATCAGCCCCAGCATTTT.

The genes are TRBV2 and TRBJ2-1; D perhaps matches TRBD2 (5 bases). Germline loops: CDR1 SNHLY, CDR2 FYNNEI. V was cut by 6 bases and J by 0 bases, with 9 bases left in between. This CDR3 has 14 amino acids. CDR3 in amino acids: CASRKGSSYNEQFF. The DNA of the CDR3 is TGTGCCAGCAGAAAAGGGAGCTCCTACAATGAGCAGTTCTTC.